This T cell receptor beta chain was recorded in a study of OX40 agonist ivuxolimab in advanced cancers. For the wider study: Ivuxolimab, which targeted the costimulatory receptor OX40 (CD134), was an agonistic, fully human IgG2 monoclonal antibody. Intravenous ivuxolimab was administered to patients every 2 weeks at six dose levels: 0.01, 0.1, 0.3, 1.5, 3 and 10 mg/kg. Of the approximately 50 dose-escalation patients, hepatocellular carcinoma was present in around 20, melanoma in approximately 15, renal cell carcinoma in 9 and head and neck cancer in 9. In the dose-escalation cohort, 82.7% of patients were male, and the mean age was roughly 60 years, with a range of 23 to 79. Patients were allowed to have had prior anti-PD-1, anti-PD-L1 or anti-CTLA-4 therapy, and around 40% of the dose-escalation patients had previously received checkpoint inhibitors. Three dose-escalation patients achieved partial responses, one with hepatocellular carcinoma and two with cutaneous melanoma. The point of sequencing TCRbeta in the periphery was to test whether ivuxolimab changed TCR sequence diversity and drove clonal T-cell expansion. The paper describes the monotherapy dose-escalation part (N ≈ 50 patients) of the phase I trial of ivuxolimab.

The trial excluded patients who had a history of autoimmune disease or who were on systemic immunosuppression. In every dose cohort, peripheral blood was drawn for TCR sequencing at baseline, cycle 4 day 1, and cycle 7 day 1. The samples were taken from a phase I, first-in-human, multicenter, open-label dose-escalation trial of ivuxolimab. Adults with locally advanced or metastatic melanoma, renal cell carcinoma, hepatocellular carcinoma or head and neck squamous cell carcinoma were enrolled in the trial. Before TCR sequencing, CD4+ and CD8+ T cells were separately sorted from peripheral blood. Results the study describes overall, beyond this receptor: Antigen specificity was not determined for the clonally expanded peripheral T cells. In the 0.1-3.0 mg/kg groups, partial responders had among the lowest normalized peripheral clonal expansion, particularly in CD8+ T cells. At doses of 0.1 to 3.0 mg/kg, clonal expansion of both CD4+ and CD8+ blood T cells was observed from baseline to week 6. After ivuxolimab, CD8+ T cells had more expanded clones than CD4+ T cells on average. Low levels of normalized T-cell clonal expansion were also shown by some nonresponding patients.

To sequence the TCRbeta CDR3 region, genomic DNA was isolated from the sorted cells. The immunoSEQ Assay was used for sequencing of TCRbeta CDR3 regions. The table was pulled from immuneACCESS by TCRdb, which kept in-frame rearrangements only. Such tables lose some clones; where checked, under half of the loss comes from unresolved V genes, and the rest has no known cause. The sample has 95,000 to 150,000 clones on record, just over 90% of them singletons. The top ten constitute 0.15% to 0.16% of the sample. After removal of 0 bases from V and 8 bases from J, the junction retains 9 bases not matched to a gene. The CDR3 sequence holds 16 residues, the cysteine and phenylalanine included. Only the CDR3 part of the read is kept: 48 bases, read in frame from the first base. The germline V gene provides CDR1 MNHEY and CDR2 SVGAGI. A note on this clone: The target of this receptor is not known. Per-base qualities were not stored, and no clone one base away is much larger.

This TCR came from an adult with an advanced solid tumor such as melanoma, head and neck, liver or kidney cancer. Recombination linked TRBV6-5 to TRBJ2-1; TRBD2 aligns with 8 central bases. Sequences were derived from CD4+ or CD8+ T cells sorted from blood, sampled in a trial of the OX40 agonist ivuxolimab. CDR3 reads: CASSYSIAGLGDEQFF. At the DNA level, the sequence is TGTGCCAGCAGTTACTCGATAGCGGGACTCGGGGATGAGCAGTTCTTC.